Listed below are T cell receptor beta chains from one sample, sequenced in a study of blood T cell repertoires in COVID-19. Some clones are missing from TCRdb's copy, which holds only in-frame ones; the method was immunoSEQ multiplex PCR. The repertoire holds more than 200,000 clones, with around 88% as singletons. Material: PBMCs or T cells enriched from blood (not recorded which). The receptors come from a woman in her 30s who had recovered from COVID-19. Each CDR3 is given with its conserved first and last residue. D genes are given only for firm matches. For some rows the clone size is stated as once, few or many, or as a class when expanded; others skip it.

TRBV5-1	-	TRBJ1-5	-	TGCGCTAGCAGCTGGACGCGAGGGACAACAACCGATAGCAATCAGCCCCAGCATTTT	CASSWTRGTTTDSNQPQHF
TRBV9	-	TRBJ1-1	-	TGTGCCAGCAGCGCCCGACAGACTAGTAACACTGAAGCTTTCTTT	CASSARQTSNTEAFF
TRBV7-9	-	TRBJ1-5	-	TGTGCCAGCAGCCCTAGTTTGGAAGGCCAGCCCCAGCATTTT	CASSPSLEGQPQHF
TRBV18	-	TRBJ2-7	-	TGTGCCAGCTCGCGATTACAGGGCCCTAAAGCCGAGCAGTACTTC	CASSRLQGPKAEQYF
TRBV27	TRBD2	TRBJ2-7	-	TGTGCCAGCAGTTCCCTAGCGGGAGGCAGCTCCTACGAGCAGTACTTC	CASSSLAGGSSYEQYF
TRBV7-9	-	TRBJ1-3	-	TGTGCCAGCAGCCCCGTAGGCATGCAGGGTGCTGGAAACACCATATATTTT	CASSPVGMQGAGNTIYF
TRBV28	-	TRBJ1-2	-	TGTGCCAGCAGCGAAGGACAGTTAAGCTATGGCTACACCTTC	CASSEGQLSYGYTF
TRBV7-2	TRBD2	TRBJ2-1	-	TGTGCCAGCAGCACGAGCGGGATCGGTGAGCAGTTCTTC	CASSTSGIGEQFF
TRBV5-1	-	TRBJ2-2	-	TGCGCCAGCGCCTCGGAGGGATACACCGGGGAGCTGTTTTTT	CASASEGYTGELFF
TRBV28	TRBD1	TRBJ2-7	-	TGTGCCAGCATCCGGGACAGGGTCGGCGAGCAGTACTTC	CASIRDRVGEQYF
TRBV6-5	TRBD1	TRBJ2-1	-	TGTGCCAGCAGTCGGACAGGGGGCCCTAATGAGCAGTTCTTC	CASSRTGGPNEQFF
TRBV3-1/TRBV3-2	-	TRBJ2-5	-	TGTGCCAGCAGCCAAGAAACGAGGGAGACCCAGTACTTC	CASSQETRETQYF
TRBV30	-	TRBJ1-1	-	TGTGCCTGGAGGATAGCGGGCGGTGGCACTGAAGCTTTCTTT	CAWRIAGGGTEAFF
TRBV7-2	TRBD1	TRBJ1-4	-	TGTGCCAGCAGCTTCATCGGACAGGCGGGAAAACTGTTTTTT	CASSFIGQAGKLFF
TRBV2	-	TRBJ2-1	-	TGTGCCAGCAGTGAAGGTCGGGGGACAGCCAATGAGCAGTTCTTC	CASSEGRGTANEQFF
TRBV7-9	-	TRBJ1-4	few	TGTGCCAGCAGCTTGGGGGCGGTTGGGGAAAAACTGTTTTTT	CASSLGAVGEKLFF
TRBV3-1/TRBV3-2	-	TRBJ1-1	-	TGTGCCAGCAGGATAGCGGGGGCGCCGACTACTGAAGCTTTCTTT	CASRIAGAPTTEAFF
TRBV20-1	TRBD2	TRBJ2-1	-	TGCAGTGCTAGTGGGCTAGCGGGAGTGAGGGATGAGCAGTTCTTC	CSASGLAGVRDEQFF
TRBV6-5	-	TRBJ1-2	-	TGTGCCAGCAGTTACGCACCCCCACGACAAGTACATGGCTACACCTTC	CASSYAPPRQVHGYTF
TRBV3-1/TRBV3-2	-	TRBJ2-5	-	TGTGCCAGCAGCCAGACAGGAGGCCAAGAGACCCAGTACTTC	CASSQTGGQETQYF
TRBV11-2	-	TRBJ1-4	-	TGTGCCAGCAGACGCCCAGGGAAACAGAGTGAAAAACTGTTTTTT	CASRRPGKQSEKLFF
TRBV23-1	TRBD2	TRBJ2-1	-	TGCGCGCCTGAGGAGGGGACTAGCGGAAGCTCCTACAATGAGCAGTTCTTC	CAPEEGTSGSSYNEQFF
TRBV18	-	TRBJ2-5	-	TGTGCCAGCTCACCACCCTATGTCGCTAGTCAAGAGACCCAGTACTTC	CASSPPYVASQETQYF
TRBV7-3	TRBD2	TRBJ2-3	-	TGTGCCAGCAGCCCAACGGGAGGCCCAGGCACAGATACGCAGTATTTT	CASSPTGGPGTDTQYF
TRBV6-5	-	TRBJ2-1	-	TGTGCCAGCAGTTACTCGACGAGCGGAGGGCAGGATGAGCAGTTCTTC	CASSYSTSGGQDEQFF
TRBV30	-	TRBJ1-2	-	TGTGCCTCAACATTCCTCAGGGTGGGGGGCTACACCTTC	CASTFLRVGGYTF
TRBV14	TRBD2	TRBJ2-5	-	TGTGCCAGCAGCCAAGTCGTTAGCGGGGAAGAGACCCAGTACTTC	CASSQVVSGEETQYF
TRBV7-9	-	TRBJ1-2	-	TGTGCCAGCAGCCGCCGCCGGGATACGAGCATTAGCTACACCTTC	CASSRRRDTSISYTF
TRBV28	-	TRBJ2-5	-	TGTGCCAGTAAAAAGGTGGCAGGGAAAGAGACCCAGTACTTC	CASKKVAGKETQYF
TRBV6-1	-	TRBJ1-2	once	TGTGCCAGCAGTGATACAGGGCGTCGGACCTATGGCTACACCTTC	CASSDTGRRTYGYTF
TRBV7-9	-	TRBJ1-2	-	TGTGCCAGCAGCTTGGGTTGGGGAGACTATGGCTACACCTTC	CASSLGWGDYGYTF
TRBV19	-	TRBJ1-2	once	TGTGCCAGTATCCACTCACACGCAGCGACTAACTATGGCTACACCTTC	CASIHSHAATNYGYTF
TRBV3-1/TRBV3-2	-	TRBJ1-2	-	TGTGCCAGCAGCCAAAACTCACGTTCAATCTATGGCTACACCTTC	CASSQNSRSIYGYTF
TRBV11-2	-	TRBJ1-4	-	TGTGCCAGCAGCTTAAGCGGCGGAAAACTGTTTTTT	CASSLSGGKLFF
TRBV3-1/TRBV3-2	TRBD1	TRBJ1-3	-	TGTGCCAGCAGCCAACCAAGACAGGGGGCCGGTTCTGGAAACACCATATATTTT	CASSQPRQGAGSGNTIYF
TRBV7-2	-	TRBJ2-7	-	TGTGCCAGCGGCCCCAGTGGCACCTACGAGCAGTACTTC	CASGPSGTYEQYF
TRBV9	-	TRBJ2-2	-	TGTGCCAGCTCCCTAGCAAGCGCGAACACCGGGGAGCTGTTTTTT	CASSLASANTGELFF
TRBV28	TRBD1	TRBJ2-2	-	TGTGCCAGCAGCGGACAGGGAGGTTTTATGATAGGGGAGCTGTTTTTT	CASSGQGGFMIGELFF
TRBV19	-	TRBJ2-1	-	TGTGCCAGTAGTATGGCCCACCAGGGCAATCCCTACAATGAGCAGTTCTTC	CASSMAHQGNPYNEQFF
TRBV28	-	TRBJ1-1	-	TGTGCCAGCAACATCCCCGGCGGGATCGAAGCTTTCTTT	CASNIPGGIEAFF
TRBV6-5	TRBD1	TRBJ1-4	-	TGTGCCAGCAGTAGACAGGGTAGGGATGAAAAACTGTTTTTT	CASSRQGRDEKLFF
TRBV28	TRBD1	TRBJ2-5	-	TGTGCAACGGGCAGGGGGGAGACCCAGTACTTC	CATGRGETQYF
TRBV6-2/TRBV6-3	TRBD2	TRBJ2-1	-	TGTGCCAGCAGTTTACCGGGACTAGCGTCCAATGAGCAGTTCTTC	CASSLPGLASNEQFF
TRBV19	-	TRBJ1-2	-	TGTGCCAGTAGTATTAGTATCGGGGACTATGGCTACACCTTC	CASSISIGDYGYTF
TRBV6-2/TRBV6-3	TRBD2	TRBJ2-3	-	TGTGCCAGCAGTTTGGGAGCGGGAGTAGATACGCAGTATTTT	CASSLGAGVDTQYF
TRBV7-2	-	TRBJ1-1	-	TGTGCCAGCAGACTCCGATGGGGGGGGGACACTGAAGCTTTCTTT	CASRLRWGGDTEAFF